In this sample, the clone carrying this T cell receptor (beta chain) turned up a few times. The antigen remains unidentified. Researchers secured at least one pre-ART and at least two post-ART PBMC samples from each donor. Investigators performed immunoSEQ version v3.0 at survey level. The sequencing target was roughly 35,000-50,000 T-cell genomes per sample. Profiled with immunoSEQ multiplex PCR; TCRdb holds only in-frame clones, not every one. The table has approximately 23,000 clones, 75% to 90% seen once. V gave up 5 bases and J gave up 11 bases, with 22 bases separating them. The germline V gene encodes CDR1 SGHVS and CDR2 FQNEAQ. The CDR3 covers 14 residues. This sample was taken from a study of long-term antiretroviral therapy in people with HIV. Notes on the study in general: Post-ART samples showed increased diversity that remained below transplant donor control levels. At every time point, clones expanded before ART dominated the repertoire.

This clonotype was obtained from a man aged 25-45 years with HIV. The specimen was unsorted PBMCs, collected roughly 6.1 years after starting antiretroviral therapy. This chain links TRBV7-8 with TRBJ2-7; the D gene is possibly TRBD2 (5 bases). CDR3 sequence: CASSEHSGKAEEYF. The CDR3 DNA follows: TGTGCCAGCAGCGAACACTCCGGGAAAGCAGAGGAGTACTTC.